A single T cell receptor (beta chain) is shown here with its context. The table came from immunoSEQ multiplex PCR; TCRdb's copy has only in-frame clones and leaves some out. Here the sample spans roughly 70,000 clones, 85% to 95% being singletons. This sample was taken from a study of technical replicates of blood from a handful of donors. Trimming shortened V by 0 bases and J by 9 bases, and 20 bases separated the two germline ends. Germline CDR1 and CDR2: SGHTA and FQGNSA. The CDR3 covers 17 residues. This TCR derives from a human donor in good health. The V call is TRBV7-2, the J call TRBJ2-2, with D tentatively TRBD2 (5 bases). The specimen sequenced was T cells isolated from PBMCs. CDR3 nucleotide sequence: TGTGCCAGCAGCTTAGCCCTTAGCCCTACTAGTATCCGGGAGCTGTTTTTT. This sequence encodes CASSLALSPTSIRELFF.